The 29 T cell receptor beta chains below were found in one sample sequenced in a study of T cell responses to AZD1222 COVID-19 vaccine. Generated by immunoSEQ multiplex PCR, the TCRdb table keeps only in-frame clones and is missing some. Among approximately 120,000 clones listed, approximately 91% were seen once. The material sequenced was peripheral blood, taken on day 0 of AZD1222 vaccination. These receptors were obtained from an adult in good health.

This clone was seen a single time. The rearrangement links TRBV21-1 to TRBJ1-6. TRBV21-1 is termed a pseudogene. The CDR3 length is 17 residues. The CDR3 region has the DNA TGTGCCAGCAGCAAACGGGGGGGGACGGACTATAATTCACCCCTCCACTTT. It specifies CASSKRGGTDYNSPLHF.

Points on this clone: This probably arose from a read error, given a far larger clone one base away. The chain combines TRBV4-2 with TRBJ2-7; 8 nucleotides align to TRBD1. Per germline, CDR1 LGHNA and CDR2 YNFKEQ. Trimming at V came to 8 bases and at J to 5 bases, leaving 11 bases not matched to a gene. CDR3 length: 14 residues. The CDR3 DNA reads TGTGCCAGCTGCCTCGGGCAGGGGGCCGACGAGCAGTACTTC. Its protein is CASCLGQGADEQYF.

The CDR3 DNA sequence: TGTGCCAGCAGTTCCCAGGGGGGGAATGAGCAGTTCTTC. It yields the protein CASSSQGGNEQFF. The chain employs TRBV12-3 or TRBV12-4 and TRBJ2-1, with D perhaps given as TRBD1 or TRBD2 (7 bases each). Trimming took 4 bases from V and 7 from J, leaving 11 bases between them. CDR3 length: 13 residues.

The rearrangement links TRBV9 to TRBJ2-3; D not resolved. The CDR3 is 11 residues long. Trimming took 4 bases from V and 2 from J, leaving 2 bases between them. Germline assignment: CDR1 SGDLS and CDR2 YYNGEE. For the CDR3, the DNA is TGTGCCAGCAGCTCCACAGATACGCAGTATTTT. Amino acids: CASSSTDTQYF.

The chain carries TRBV6-5 and TRBJ2-7; TRBD2 matches 10 bases. Germline lookup yields CDR1 MNHEY and CDR2 SVGAGI. Trimming took 5 bases from V and 1 from J; bases not matched to a gene: 5. This CDR3 spans 15 amino acids. The CDR3 bases are TGTGCCAGCAGTCCAAGCGGGAGGGTGTCCTACGAGCAGTACTTC. This codes for CASSPSGRVSYEQYF.

J is TRBJ2-7 and V is TRBV7-2; 9 nucleotides align to TRBD2. The germline CDR1 and CDR2 sequences are SGHTA and FQGNSA. After removal of 3 bases from V and 3 bases from J, the junction contained 6 bases not matched to a gene. This CDR3 comprises 15 residues. The CDR3 nucleotides read TGTGCCAGCAGCTTCCAAGCGGGGGGCAGCTACGAGCAGTACTTC. Translation: CASSFQAGGSYEQYF. Combining the CDR3 with reference TRBV7-2 and TRBJ2-7 gives the whole variable domain GAGVSQSPSNKVTEKGKDVELRCDPISGHTALYWYRQSLGQGLEFLIYFQGNSAPDKSGLPSDRFSAERTGGSVSTLTIQRTQQEDSAVYLCASSFQAGGSYEQYFGPGTRLTVT.

The chain links TRBV10-3 to TRBJ1-2, with TRBD1 identical over 8 bases. V lost 7 bases and J lost 2; bases outside the gene matches: 9. The CDR3 spans 15 residues. From germline, CDR1 is ENHRY and CDR2 SYGVKD. CDR3 DNA: TGTGCCATCAACCCAGGACAGGGCTCGAACTATGGCTACACCTTC. This sequence encodes CAINPGQGSNYGYTF.

Comments on this clone: In the same sample, other DNA sequences code for this CDR3. The J gene is TRBJ1-5, the V gene TRBV2; D remains ambiguous. CDR3 size: 13 residues. V was trimmed by 8 bases and J by 0 bases, leaving 8 bases between them. Germline V lookup: CDR1 SNHLY, CDR2 FYNNEI. CDR3 coding DNA: TGTGCCAGCCGGAGAGATAGCAATCAGCCCCAGCATTTT. It yields the protein CASRRDSNQPQHF.

The V and J genes are TRBV5-4 and TRBJ2-7, with 9 bases matching TRBD1. CDR3 length equals 14 residues. The V segment lost 4 bases and the J segment 4 bases; nucleotides outside the gene matches: 6. From germline, CDR1 is SGHNT and CDR2 YYREEE (reference sequence). CDR3 nucleotides: TGTGCCAGCAGCCCCGTGGGACAGGGTTACGAGCAGTACTTC. Amino acids: CASSPVGQGYEQYF.

This clone has just one count. V and J are TRBV2 and TRBJ1-2, with TRBD1 identical over 8 bases. Per germline, CDR1 SNHLY and CDR2 FYNNEI. V was clipped by 8 bases and J by 7 bases; unmatched bases: 6. The CDR3 has 12 amino acids. CDR3 nucleotides: TGTGCCAGCCGAGACAGGGGAATTGGCTACACCTTC. This translates into CASRDRGIGYTF.

The chain links TRBV7-9 to TRBJ2-1; TRBD1 matches 7 bases. This CDR3 is built from 15 residues. Looked up from germline, CDR1 is SEHNR and CDR2 is FQNEAQ (reference sequence). Trimming at V came to 5 bases and at J to 7 bases, leaving 11 bases not matched to a gene. The CDR3 sequence is CASSPDPGQQNEQFF. CDR3 DNA: TGTGCCAGCAGCCCAGACCCGGGACAGCAAAATGAGCAGTTCTTC.

The V gene is TRBV6-5, the J gene TRBJ1-1; D is undetermined. Per the germline V gene, CDR1 is MNHEY and CDR2 is SVGAGI. CDR3 length equals 15 residues. Trimming stripped 5 bases from V and 1 base from J, with 14 bases between. The CDR3 loop is CASSPNGGQNTEAFF. DNA of the CDR3: TGTGCCAGCAGTCCCAATGGAGGCCAGAACACTGAAGCTTTCTTT.

The chain has TRBV5-4 and TRBJ2-7, with D possibly matching TRBD1 (5 bases). There are 14 residues in the CDR3. Per the germline V gene, CDR1 is SGHNT and CDR2 is YYREEE (reference sequence). V was pared by 2 bases and J by 3 bases, with 12 bases between. The CDR3 sequence is CASSLVGALYEQYF. The DNA for the CDR3 is TGTGCCAGCAGCTTAGTAGGGGCTCTCTACGAGCAGTACTTC. The variable domain in full, completed from reference TRBV5-4 and TRBJ2-7, reads ETGVTQSPTHLIKTRGQQVTLRCSSQSGHNTVSWYQQALGQGPQFIFQYYREEENGRGNFPPRFSGLQFPNYSSELNVNALELDDSALYLCASSLVGALYEQYFGPGTRLTVT.

The rearrangement links TRBV5-5 to TRBJ1-1, with D uncertain. The germline gives CDR1 SGHKS, CDR2 YYEKEE (reference sequence). This CDR3 contains 13 residues. V was pared by 1 base and J by 2 bases, with 6 bases between. The CDR3 bases are TGTGCCAGCAGCTTGATCACCAACACTGAAGCTTTCTTT. It yields the protein CASSLITNTEAFF.

This chain links TRBV9 with TRBJ1-5; 9 bases are a match to TRBD1. The CDR3 runs to 15 residues. From germline, CDR1 is SGDLS and CDR2 YYNGEE. The V gene end was trimmed by 1 base and the J gene end by 4 bases; junction bases not matched to a gene: 3. CDR3 loop: CASSVSGQGNQPQHF. In nucleotides, the CDR3 is TGTGCCAGCAGCGTATCCGGACAGGGGAATCAGCCCCAGCATTTT.

This clone has a single count. The gene calls are TRBV6-1 and TRBJ2-7; either TRBD1 or TRBD2 may supply D (6 bases each). CDR1 is MNHNS and CDR2 is SASEGT in the germline V gene. V was clipped by 3 bases and J by 6 bases, with 15 bases between them. CDR3 length equals 14 residues. CDR3: CASSDGGRFSEQYF. The CDR3 region has the DNA TGTGCCAGCAGTGATGGGGGGCGCTTCTCCGAGCAGTACTTC.

The chain combines TRBV11-3 with TRBJ2-2; D tentatively reads TRBD1 or TRBD2 (6 bases each). Looked up from germline, CDR1 is SGHNT and CDR2 is YENEEA. CDR3 length: 16 amino acids. V lost 1 base and J lost 2, with 11 bases in between. CDR3 sequence reads: CASSLVTGANTGELFF. The CDR3 nucleotides read TGTGCCAGCAGCTTAGTCACGGGGGCCAACACCGGGGAGCTGTTTTTT.

V and J are TRBV5-8 and TRBJ1-5; D perhaps matches TRBD1 (5 bases). Trimming removed 2 bases at V and 0 bases at J, with 12 bases between. CDR3 length equals 16 residues. Germline V gives CDR1 SGHTS, CDR2 YDEGEE. CDR3 amino acids: CASSFGGRGSNQPQHF. The CDR3 DNA is TGTGCCAGCAGCTTCGGGGGGAGGGGTAGCAATCAGCCCCAGCATTTT.

V is TRBV2 and J is TRBJ2-7; D is unresolved. V was cut by 7 bases and J by 0 bases, with 19 bases left in between. Germline V gene lookup returns CDR1 SNHLY and CDR2 FYNNEI. The CDR3 loop spans 16 amino acids. The CDR3 loop reads CASNLGTIALSYEQYF. The CDR3 nucleotides read TGTGCCAGCAATCTGGGAACCATTGCCCTCTCCTACGAGCAGTACTTC.

This clone was recorded once. The V gene is TRBV5-4, the J gene TRBJ1-1, with D unresolved. This CDR3 is 13 amino acids long. CDR1 SGHNT and CDR2 YYREEE come from the germline V gene (reference sequence). V lost 4 bases and J lost 1, with 8 bases in between. The CDR3 coding sequence is TGTGCCAGCAGCCGAACGGAGAACACTGAAGCTTTCTTT. Its translation is CASSRTENTEAFF.

The DNA of the CDR3 is TGCGCCAGCAGCCAAGACATGGGGGCTCGGGCTGAAGAGACCCAGTACTTC. Amino acids: CASSQDMGARAEETQYF. This chain links TRBV4-3 with TRBJ2-5; possibly TRBD1 for D (6 bases). The germline V and J ends were trimmed by 0 bases and 3 bases, with 17 bases remaining between them. Looked up from germline, CDR1 is LGHNA and CDR2 is YSLEER. The CDR3 is 17 amino acids.

The chain employs TRBV27 and TRBJ2-1, with D possibly being TRBD1 (6 bases). The germline gives CDR1 MNHEY, CDR2 SMNVEV (reference sequence). The CDR3 is made up of 16 amino acids. Trimming cost V 5 bases and J 0 bases, with 14 bases left between them. CDR3 DNA: TGTGCCAGCAGTCGCCCCGGACAGAGCTCCTACAATGAGCAGTTCTTC. Its protein product is CASSRPGQSSYNEQFF.

The chain links TRBV7-8 to TRBJ1-2; no reliable D call. This CDR3 comprises 15 residues. The V end lost 2 bases, the J end lost 8 bases, and 18 bases lay between the germline ends. The V gene's germline CDR1 is SGHVS and CDR2 FQNEAQ. CDR3 bases: TGTGCCAGCAGCTTACAGGACCTTTGGGCAGACGGCTACACCTTC. Residues: CASSLQDLWADGYTF.

V usage is TRBV7-8 and J usage is TRBJ2-7; 7 bases map to TRBD1. V shed 1 base, J shed 0 bases, and the junction held 6 bases outside the gene matches. This CDR3 has 16 amino acids. CDR1 is SGHVS, CDR2 FQNEAQ, per germline. For the CDR3, the DNA is TGTGCCAGCAGCTTAGAGGGACAGTGGAGCTCCTACGAGCAGTACTTC. The encoded protein is CASSLEGQWSSYEQYF. The full variable domain, its missing parts supplied by reference TRBV7-8 and TRBJ2-7, is GAGVSQSPRYKVAKRGQDVALRCDPISGHVSLFWYQQALGQGPEFLTYFQNEAQLDKSGLPSDRFFAERPEGSVSTLKIQRTQQEDSAVYLCASSLEGQWSSYEQYFGPGTRLTVT.

The chain carries TRBV2 and TRBJ1-6; D is unclear. The V end was cut by 0 bases, the J end by 6 bases, with 6 bases between. CDR3 size: 14 residues. The germline gives CDR1 SNHLY, CDR2 FYNNEI. The CDR3: CASSEASVNSPLHF. DNA of the CDR3: TGTGCCAGCAGTGAAGCATCCGTTAATTCACCCCTCCACTTT.

Comments on this clone: Other DNA sequences from this sample encode an identical CDR3 as well. The chain uses TRBV12-3 or TRBV12-4 and TRBJ1-3; D gene unclear. There are 12 residues in the CDR3. The V end was cut by 3 bases, the J end by 3 bases, with 3 bases between. CDR3 in DNA: TGTGCCAGCAGTTTGAGTGGAAACACCATATATTTT. It encodes CASSLSGNTIYF.

This clone has more than one count but fewer than ten. The rearrangement links TRBV16 to TRBJ2-7; 9 positions agree with TRBD1. This CDR3 comprises 15 residues. With V trimmed by 8 bases and J by 3 bases, 11 bases remained unmatched. CDR1 is KGHSY, CDR2 FQNENV, per germline. The CDR3 loop reads CASGPTSGQGYEQYF. The CDR3 nucleotides read TGTGCCAGCGGCCCGACCTCGGGACAGGGCTACGAGCAGTACTTC.

The V and J genes are TRBV12-3 or TRBV12-4 and TRBJ2-5, with D hard to call. The length of the CDR3 is 12 residues. Trimming removed 6 bases at V and 5 bases at J, with 10 bases between. CDR3 sequence: CASSIGWETQYF. CDR3 DNA: TGTGCCAGCAGCATCGGCTGGGAGACCCAGTACTTC.

This chain uses TRBV7-2 with TRBJ1-1; no clear D. This CDR3 region has 14 residues. V was pared by 5 bases and J by 3 bases, with 13 bases between. Germline CDR1 and CDR2: SGHTA and FQGNSA. The CDR3 sequence: CASSPRAPHTEAFF. The CDR3, as DNA: TGTGCCAGCAGCCCGAGGGCCCCGCACACTGAAGCTTTCTTT.